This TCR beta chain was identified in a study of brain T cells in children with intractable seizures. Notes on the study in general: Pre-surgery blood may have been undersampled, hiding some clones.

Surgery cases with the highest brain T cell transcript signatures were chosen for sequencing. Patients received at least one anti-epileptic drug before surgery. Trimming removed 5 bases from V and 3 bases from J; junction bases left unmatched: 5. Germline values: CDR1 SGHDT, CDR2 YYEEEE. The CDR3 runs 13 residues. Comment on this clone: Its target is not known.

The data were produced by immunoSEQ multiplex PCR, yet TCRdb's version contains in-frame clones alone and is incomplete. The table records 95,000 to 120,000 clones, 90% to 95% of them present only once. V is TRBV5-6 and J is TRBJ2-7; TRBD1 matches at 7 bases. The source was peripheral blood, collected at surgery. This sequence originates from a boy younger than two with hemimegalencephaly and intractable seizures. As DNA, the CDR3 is TGTGCCAGCAGGCTGACAGGGATCTACGAGCAGTACTTC. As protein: CASRLTGIYEQYF.